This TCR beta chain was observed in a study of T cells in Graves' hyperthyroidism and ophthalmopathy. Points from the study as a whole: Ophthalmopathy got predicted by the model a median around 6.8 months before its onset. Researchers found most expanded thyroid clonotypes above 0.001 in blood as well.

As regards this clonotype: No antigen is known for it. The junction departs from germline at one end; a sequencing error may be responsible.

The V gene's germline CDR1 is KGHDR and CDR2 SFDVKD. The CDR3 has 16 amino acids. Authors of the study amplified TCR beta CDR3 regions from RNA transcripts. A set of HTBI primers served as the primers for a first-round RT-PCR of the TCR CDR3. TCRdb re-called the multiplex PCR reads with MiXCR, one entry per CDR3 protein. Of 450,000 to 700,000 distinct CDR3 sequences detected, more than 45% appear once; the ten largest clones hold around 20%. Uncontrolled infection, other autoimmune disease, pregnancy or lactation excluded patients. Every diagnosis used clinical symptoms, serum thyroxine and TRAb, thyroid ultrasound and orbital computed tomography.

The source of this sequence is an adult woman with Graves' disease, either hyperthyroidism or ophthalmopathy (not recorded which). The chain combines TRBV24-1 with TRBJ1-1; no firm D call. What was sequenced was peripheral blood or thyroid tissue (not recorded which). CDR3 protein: CASSDFGARRLTEAFF. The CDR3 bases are TGTGCCAGCAGTGATTTCGGAGCCCGGAGGCTGACTGAAGCTTTCTTT.